This note documents a single T cell receptor (beta chain) sequence. The antigen is not known. This specimen belongs to a study of persistence of HIV-infected CD4 T cells. The wider study: Multiple blood draws of up to 180 mL, except a couple of donors with single leukapheresis. General study findings and limits: TCRbeta richness was lower in CMV- and Gag-responding cells than in anti-CD3/anti-CD28-responding cells.

V lost 5 bases and J 5 bases, leaving 12 bases between the germline ends. Germline values: CDR1 LNHDA, CDR2 SQIVND (reference sequence). The CDR3 runs to 13 residues. Sequencing used immunoSEQ version 4 in survey mode. The method was immunoSEQ multiplex PCR; TCRdb's version includes in-frame clones alone and lacks a portion of them. The table records 37,000 or so clones, approximately 80% of them present only once. Lysates of CMV-infected fibroblasts at 9.5 to 10 ug/mL stimulated these cells. CD40L/CD69 double-negative CD45RO-high memory CD4+ T cells were collected. Adults with HIV-1 started suppressive ART while chronically infected.

The sequence was collected from an adult man with HIV who was CMV-seropositive. Sequenced here: CD4+ T cells sorted from PBMCs after roughly 18-hour stimulation, sampled from a patient who received antiretroviral therapy. This sequence joins TRBV19 and TRBJ1-1, with D possibly matching TRBD1 (5 bases). CDR3 protein: CASSGEGFTEAFF. CDR3 DNA: TGTGCCAGTAGTGGGGAGGGGTTTACTGAAGCTTTCTTT.